The T cell receptor beta chain under discussion was sequenced for a study of cytomegalovirus exposure and HLA in healthy donors. Study-level points and caveats: Most TCR sequences were seen very rarely across donors, but some public TCRs occurred in many. Among TCR beta chains, those listed as cytomegalovirus-associated numbered over 150. CMV serostatus alone was available as immune exposure information.

Regarding this clone: The target antigen is unknown.

Use of 60 Vbeta and 13 Jbeta primers characterized the PCR. The protocol was immunoSEQ multiplex PCR, while the TCRdb copy is restricted to in-frame clones and leaves out a portion. Of about 170,000 clones detected, about 85% appear once; the ten largest clones hold just over 2.5%. The CDR3 contains 19 residues. Trimming stripped 2 bases from V and 0 bases from J, with 20 bases between. Germline V gives CDR1 SGHVS, CDR2 FNYEAQ. Healthy bone marrow donors supplied every sample. Sequenced input: PBMCs. J is TRBJ1-3 and V is TRBV7-6; maybe TRBD1 (5 bases). This clonotype was obtained from a man younger than 40 in good health and CMV-seropositive. The CDR3 spells CASSLSRRDGTVSGNTIYF. For the CDR3, the DNA is TGTGCCAGCAGCTTAAGTAGGCGGGATGGGACGGTCTCTGGAAACACCATATATTTT. Looking up the rest from reference TRBV7-6 and TRBJ1-3 gives the full variable domain: GAGVSQSPRYKVTKRGQDVALRCDPISGHVSLYWYRQALGQGPEFLTYFNYEAQQDKSGLPNDRFSAERPEGSISTLTIQRTEQRDSAMYRCASSLSRRDGTVSGNTIYFGEGSWLTVV.